The 14 T cell receptor beta chains listed next were all sequenced from one sample in a study. TCRdb fed the 5' RACE reads into MiXCR, producing one record per CDR3 protein. This table holds about 64,000 distinct CDR3 sequences, about 20% found once. What was sequenced was memory CD4+ T cells sorted from a lymph node. Regarding subset: memory CD4+ T cells, CD4+CD45RO+CD25-. The receptor set was obtained from a female donor with breast cancer.

On this clonotype: A read error may account for a junction end that differs from germline. V and J are TRBV7-3 and TRBJ1-3, with no clear D. CDR1 is SGHTA, CDR2 FQGTGA, per germline. The CDR3 has 13 amino acids. CDR3 region: CASSPGAGSTIYF. Written as DNA, the CDR3 is TGTGCCAGCAGCCCTGGAGCCGGAAGCACCATATATTTT.

In this sample, this clonotype turned up once. This could be a read error, since a much larger clone is one nucleotide away. The J gene is TRBJ1-2, the V gene TRBV7-2; no definite D call. Germline V gene data show CDR1 as SGHTA and CDR2 as FQGNSA. V gave up 7 bases and J gave up 5 bases, with 14 bases separating them. There are 13 residues in the CDR3. The CDR3 here is CASTRVSSYGYTF. CDR3 sequence (DNA): TGTGCCAGCACCCGGGTCAGTTCATATGGCTACACCTTC.

This clonotype has just a few counts. J is TRBJ2-7 and V is TRBV2; no firm D call. Germline lookup yields CDR1 SNHLY and CDR2 FYNNEI. Trimming stripped 7 bases from V and 4 bases from J, with 5 bases between. This CDR3 is 10 amino acids long. The CDR3 nucleotides are TGTGCCAGCAAGGTGTACGAGCAGTACTTC. It encodes CASKVYEQYF.

There are many counts of this clonotype. The chain combines TRBV6-5 with TRBJ2-4; 10 nucleotides align to TRBD1. The CDR3 sequence is 14 residues long. Germline CDR1 MNHEY, CDR2 SVGAGI. Trimming took 6 bases from V and 6 from J; bases not matched to a gene: 5. CDR3 protein: CASRRTGGRNIQYF. CDR3 nucleotide sequence: TGTGCCAGCAGGAGGACAGGGGGAAGAAACATTCAGTACTTC.

In this sample, this clonotype turned up many times. The J gene is TRBJ2-5, the V gene TRBV29-1; D gene ambiguous. Germline V lookup: CDR1 SQVTM, CDR2 ANQGSEA. The CDR3 spans 11 residues. The V and J ends lost 6 bases and 4 bases respectively, with 9 bases between them. The CDR3 sequence: CSVRPGETQYF. CDR3 nucleotides: TGCAGCGTCCGCCCGGGAGAGACCCAGTACTTC.

As to this clonotype: It is likely a read error, because the conserved phenylalanine at the end of the CDR3 is missing. The chain uses TRBV5-1 and TRBJ2-3; possibly TRBD1 or TRBD2 for D (6 bases each). CDR3 size: 14 residues. The germline V gene encodes CDR1 SGHRS and CDR2 YFSETQ. V dropped 5 bases and J dropped 0 bases, with 10 bases sitting between them. Written as DNA, the CDR3 is TGCGCCAGCAGTCGAGGGGGGAGCACAGATACGCAGTATCTT. Amino acid sequence: CASSRGGSTDTQYL.

Only a few counts were recorded for this clonotype. The chain carries TRBV25-1 and TRBJ2-7; either TRBD1 or TRBD2 may fit D (5 bases each). This CDR3 is 16 amino acids long. V gave up 6 bases and J gave up 2 bases, with 20 bases separating them. CDR1 is MGHDK and CDR2 is SYGVNS in the germline V gene. The CDR3 DNA sequence: TGTGCCAGCAGCTATCTGCCGGGGCGTTGTGCCTACGAGCAGTACTTC. Translation: CASSYLPGRCAYEQYF.

The gene calls are TRBV27 and TRBJ1-1; D ambiguous. The germline V gene encodes CDR1 MNHEY and CDR2 SMNVEV (reference sequence). The length of the CDR3 is 15 residues. Between the trimmed V and J ends, which lost 5 bases and 0 bases, there was a span of 13 bases. CDR3 in DNA: TGTGCCAGCAGTCCATCTGGGGTCTTGAACACTGAAGCTTTCTTT. It yields the protein CASSPSGVLNTEAFF.

The chain is built from TRBV5-1 and TRBJ1-1, with D maybe TRBD1 (6 bases). Germline V CDR1 and CDR2: SGHRS, YFSETQ. The CDR3 has 15 amino acids. The germline V and J ends were trimmed by 4 bases and 4 bases, with 17 bases remaining between them. The CDR3 coding sequence is TGCGCCAGCAGCCCCCGGGACATCGAGGGCACTGAAGCTTTCTTT. It encodes CASSPRDIEGTEAFF.

The sample holds one count of this clonotype. One base away lies a much larger clone, so this may be a sequencing read error. Without the conserved terminal phenylalanine or tryptophan, this CDR3 likely stems from a read error. The CDR3 nucleotides read TGCGCCAGCAGCCCGGGGAACACTGAAGCTTTCTCT. Protein sequence: CASSPGNTEAFS. The V and J genes are TRBV4-1 and TRBJ1-1, with unresolved D. The V end lost 4 bases, the J end lost 1 base, and 4 bases lay between the germline ends. CDR1 and CDR2 from the germline V gene are MGHRA and YSYEKL. This CDR3 region has 12 residues.

The J gene is TRBJ1-3, the V gene TRBV28; no clear D. CDR1 is MDHEN and CDR2 is SYDVKM in the germline V gene. V dropped 3 bases and J dropped 2 bases, with 8 bases sitting between them. The CDR3 is 14 residues long. Here the CDR3 reads CASSFWTAGNTIYF. For the CDR3, the DNA is TGTGCCAGCAGTTTCTGGACGGCTGGAAACACCATATATTTT.

This clonotype turned up a few times. The chain links TRBV2 to TRBJ1-5; no clear D. Trimming stripped 4 bases from V and 6 bases from J, with 13 bases between. This CDR3 has 14 amino acids. CDR1 is SNHLY and CDR2 is FYNNEI in the germline V gene. The CDR3: CASSGIASTQPQHF. The DNA for the CDR3 is TGTGCCAGCAGTGGCATCGCCAGTACTCAGCCCCAGCATTTT.

This clonotype was counted ten times or more. CDR3 in amino acids: CASSLNSDRVYF. DNA for the CDR3: TGTGCCAGCAGCTTAAATAGCGACAGGGTTTACTTC. V usage is TRBV7-9 and J usage is TRBJ2-7; 7 nucleotides match TRBD1. This CDR3 region has 12 residues. The germline CDR1 and CDR2 sequences are SEHNR and FQNEAQ (reference sequence). Trimming at V came to 2 bases and at J to 13 bases, leaving 8 bases not matched to a gene.

This clonotype was seen only a few times. The chain recombines TRBV30 with TRBJ1-6; the D gene is possibly TRBD1 (5 bases). V was cut by 3 bases and J by 8 bases, with 11 bases left in between. The CDR3 sequence is 13 residues long. Germline V lookup: CDR1 GTSNPN, CDR2 SVGIG (reference sequence). The CDR3 DNA reads as TGTGCCTGGAGAACAGGAGGGGATTCACCCCTCCACTTT. It translates to CAWRTGGDSPLHF.